This T cell receptor beta chain derives from a study of shared clonotypes between healthy human individuals. The V gene's germline CDR1 is MNHEY and CDR2 SMNVEV (reference sequence). The CDR3 length is 18 residues. Trimming shortened V by 5 bases and J by 6 bases, and 28 bases separated the two germline ends. Here immunoSEQ multiplex PCR was the method, and the copy in TCRdb shows in-frame clones only, minus some. The sample contains 2 million to 2.5 million clones, 85% to 95% of which appear only once. The CD4+ fraction was divided into a CD45RA+ naive subset and a CD45RA-negative memory subset. The V gene is TRBV27, the J gene TRBJ2-5, with D tentatively TRBD1 (5 bases). This receptor was taken from a man in his late teens or twenties in good health. Some clones in this sample may be carry-over from other donors' samples. What was sequenced was naive CD4+ T cells from PBMCs. Subset in this sample: CD45RA+ positively selected. DNA of the CDR3: TGTGCCAGCAGTAGGGGAAAGGGTCCCGAAGGTCGGCGGAAGACCCAGTACTTC. Translated: CASSRGKGPEGRRKTQYF.